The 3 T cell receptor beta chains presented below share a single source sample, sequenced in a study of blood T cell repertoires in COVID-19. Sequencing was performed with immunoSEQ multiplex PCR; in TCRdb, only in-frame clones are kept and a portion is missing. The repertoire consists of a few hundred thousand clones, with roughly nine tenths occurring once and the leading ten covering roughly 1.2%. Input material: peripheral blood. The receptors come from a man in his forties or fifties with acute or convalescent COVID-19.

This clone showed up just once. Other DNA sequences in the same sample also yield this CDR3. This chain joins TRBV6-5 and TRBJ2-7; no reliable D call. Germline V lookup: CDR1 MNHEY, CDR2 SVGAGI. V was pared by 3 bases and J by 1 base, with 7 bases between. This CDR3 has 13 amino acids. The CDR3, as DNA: TGTGCCAGCAGTTATGGGCTTTCCTACGAGCAGTACTTC. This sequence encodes CASSYGLSYEQYF.

The CDR3 protein is CASSPETGGTEAFF. In DNA form, the CDR3 reads TGTGCCAGCTCACCCGAGACAGGGGGCACTGAAGCTTTCTTT. The chain uses TRBV18 and TRBJ1-1, with 9 bases identical to TRBD1. With 3 bases clipped from V and 4 bases from J, the junction kept 3 bases outside the gene matches. Per the germline V gene, CDR1 is KGHSH and CDR2 is LQKENI. The CDR3 runs to 14 residues.

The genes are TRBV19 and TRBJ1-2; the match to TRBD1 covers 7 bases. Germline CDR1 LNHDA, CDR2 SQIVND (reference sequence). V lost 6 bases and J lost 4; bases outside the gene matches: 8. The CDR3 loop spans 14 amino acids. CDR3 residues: CASRKGTEGYGYTF. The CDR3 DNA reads TGTGCCAGTAGAAAGGGGACAGAGGGCTATGGCTACACCTTC. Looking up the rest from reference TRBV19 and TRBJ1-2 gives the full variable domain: DGGITQSPKYLFRKEGQNVTLSCEQNLNHDAMYWYRQDPGQGLRLIYYSQIVNDFQKGDIAEGYSVSREKKESFPLTVTSAQKNPTAFYLCASRKGTEGYGYTFGSGTRLTVV.